This note documents a single T cell receptor beta chain sequence. As yet, its antigen is unknown. The repertoire was sequenced with immunoSEQ multiplex PCR; TCRdb's copy has only in-frame clones and lacks some. The sample consists of about 25,000 clones, over 85% of them appearing once. The data originate from a study of CD4 T cell repertoires in COVID-19. In the study overall: Other coronavirus spike proteins restimulated relabeled CFSE-low cells expanded with IL-2 for around ten days. Study results and limitations: SARS-CoV and/or HKU1 spike cultures shared between 7 and 25% of SARS-CoV-2 clonotypes.

No culture step preceded sequencing of the ex vivo isolated memory T cells. The CDR3 runs 14 residues. CDR1 is WSHSY and CDR2 is SAAADI in the germline V gene. V lost 7 bases to trimming and J lost 0 bases, with 9 bases between them. This TCR was sampled from a human donor who had COVID-19. The rearrangement links TRBV10-2 to TRBJ2-2; D is undetermined. This material consisted of circulating follicular helper CD4+ T cells (cTfh) from blood, taken before the COVID-19 pandemic. Written as DNA, the CDR3 is TGCGCCAGCAAACCCGAGCCGAACACCGGGGAGCTGTTTTTT. It is translated as CASKPEPNTGELFF.